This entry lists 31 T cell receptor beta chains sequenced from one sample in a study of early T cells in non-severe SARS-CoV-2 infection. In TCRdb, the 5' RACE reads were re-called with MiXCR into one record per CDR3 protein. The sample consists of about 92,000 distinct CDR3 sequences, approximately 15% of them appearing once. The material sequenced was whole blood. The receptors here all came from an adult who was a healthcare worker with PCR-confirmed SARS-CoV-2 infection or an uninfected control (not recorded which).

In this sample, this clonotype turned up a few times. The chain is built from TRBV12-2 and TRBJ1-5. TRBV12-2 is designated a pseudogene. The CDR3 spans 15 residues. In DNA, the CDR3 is TGTGCAAGTCGCTTAGGTTATTATAGCAATCAGCCCCAGCATTTT. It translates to CASRLGYYSNQPQHF.

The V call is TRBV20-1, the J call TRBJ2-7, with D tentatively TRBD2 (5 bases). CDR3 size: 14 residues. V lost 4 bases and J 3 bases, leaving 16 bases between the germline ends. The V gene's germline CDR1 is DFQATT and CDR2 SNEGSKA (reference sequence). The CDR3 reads CSAKSPLGDYEQYF. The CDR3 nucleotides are TGCAGTGCTAAATCCCCCCTGGGAGACTACGAGCAGTACTTC.

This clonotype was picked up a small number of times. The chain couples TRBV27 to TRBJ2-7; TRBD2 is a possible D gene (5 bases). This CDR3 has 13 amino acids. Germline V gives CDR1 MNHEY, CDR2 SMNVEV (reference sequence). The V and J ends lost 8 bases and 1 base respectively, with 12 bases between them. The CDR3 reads CASGERVSYEQYF. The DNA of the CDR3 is TGTGCCAGCGGGGAGCGAGTTTCCTACGAGCAGTACTTC.

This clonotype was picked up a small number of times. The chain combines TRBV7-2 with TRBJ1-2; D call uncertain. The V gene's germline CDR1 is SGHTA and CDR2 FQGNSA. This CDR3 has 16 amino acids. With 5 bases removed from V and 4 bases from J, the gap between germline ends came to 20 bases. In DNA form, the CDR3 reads TGTGCCAGCAGCCCCACCCGTGCGGGCGCAAGCTATGGCTACACCTTC. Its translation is CASSPTRAGASYGYTF.

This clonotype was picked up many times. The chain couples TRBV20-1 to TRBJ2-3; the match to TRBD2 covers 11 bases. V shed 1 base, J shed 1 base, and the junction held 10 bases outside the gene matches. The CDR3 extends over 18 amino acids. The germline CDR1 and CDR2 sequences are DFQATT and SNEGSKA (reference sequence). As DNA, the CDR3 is TGCAGTGCTAGAGGCCCCGTGGGACTAGCGGTACGCACAGATACGCAGTATTTT. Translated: CSARGPVGLAVRTDTQYF.

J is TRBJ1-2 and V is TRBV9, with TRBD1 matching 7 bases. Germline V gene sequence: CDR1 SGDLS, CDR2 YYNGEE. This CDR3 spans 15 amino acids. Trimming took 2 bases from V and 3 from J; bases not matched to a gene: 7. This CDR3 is CASSVKTGLDYGYTF. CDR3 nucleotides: TGTGCCAGCAGCGTGAAGACAGGGCTCGACTATGGCTACACCTTC.

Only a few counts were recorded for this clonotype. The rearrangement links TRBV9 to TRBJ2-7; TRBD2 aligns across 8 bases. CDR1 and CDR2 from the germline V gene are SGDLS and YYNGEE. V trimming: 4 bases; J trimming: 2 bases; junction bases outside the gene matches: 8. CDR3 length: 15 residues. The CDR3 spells CASSLTSGPTYEQYF. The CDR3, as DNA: TGTGCCAGCAGCCTAACTAGCGGCCCGACCTACGAGCAGTACTTC. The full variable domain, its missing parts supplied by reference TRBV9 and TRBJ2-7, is DSGVTQTPKHLITATGQRVTLRCSPRSGDLSVYWYQQSLDQGLQFLIQYYNGEERAKGNILERFSAQQFPDLHSELNLSSLELGDSALYFCASSLTSGPTYEQYFGPGTRLTVT.

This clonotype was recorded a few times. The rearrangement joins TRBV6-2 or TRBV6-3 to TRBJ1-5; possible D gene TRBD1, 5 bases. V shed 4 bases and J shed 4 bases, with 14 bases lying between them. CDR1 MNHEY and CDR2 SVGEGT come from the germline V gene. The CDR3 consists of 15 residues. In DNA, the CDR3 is TGTGCCAGCAGTTCAGGGTTGGCAGAAAATCAGCCCCAGCATTTT. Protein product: CASSSGLAENQPQHF.

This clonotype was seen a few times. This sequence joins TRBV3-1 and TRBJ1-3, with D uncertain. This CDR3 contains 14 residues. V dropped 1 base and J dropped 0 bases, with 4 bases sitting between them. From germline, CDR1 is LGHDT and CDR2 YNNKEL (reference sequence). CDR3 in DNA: TGTGCCAGCAGCCAAGCAGGCTCTGGAAACACCATATATTTT. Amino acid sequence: CASSQAGSGNTIYF.

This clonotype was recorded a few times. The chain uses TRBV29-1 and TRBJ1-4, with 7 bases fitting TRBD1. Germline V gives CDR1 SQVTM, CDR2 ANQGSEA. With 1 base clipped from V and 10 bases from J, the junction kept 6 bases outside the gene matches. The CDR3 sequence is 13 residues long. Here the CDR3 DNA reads TGCAGCGTTGAAGGCAGGGGGGTGCGAAAACTGTTTTTT. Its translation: CSVEGRGVRKLFF.

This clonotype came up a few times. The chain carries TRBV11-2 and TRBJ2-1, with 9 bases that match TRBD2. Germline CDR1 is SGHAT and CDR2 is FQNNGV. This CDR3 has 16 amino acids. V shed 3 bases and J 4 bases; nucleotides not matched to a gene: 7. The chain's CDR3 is CASSFQAGGPYNEQFF. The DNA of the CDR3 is TGTGCCAGCAGCTTCCAGGCGGGAGGGCCGTACAATGAGCAGTTCTTC.

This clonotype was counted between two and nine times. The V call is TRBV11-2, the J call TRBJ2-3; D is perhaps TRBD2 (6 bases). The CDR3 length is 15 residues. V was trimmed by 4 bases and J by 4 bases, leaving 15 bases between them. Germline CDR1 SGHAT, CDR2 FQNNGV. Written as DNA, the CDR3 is TGTGCCAGCAGCTCCGACAGTGCGGGGCCAGATACGCAGTATTTT. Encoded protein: CASSSDSAGPDTQYF. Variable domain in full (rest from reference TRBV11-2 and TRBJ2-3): EAGVAQSPRYKIIEKRQSVAFWCNPISGHATLYWYQQILGQGPKLLIQFQNNGVVDDSQLPKDRFSAERLKGVDSTLKIQPAKLEDSAVYLCASSSDSAGPDTQYFGPGTRLTVL.

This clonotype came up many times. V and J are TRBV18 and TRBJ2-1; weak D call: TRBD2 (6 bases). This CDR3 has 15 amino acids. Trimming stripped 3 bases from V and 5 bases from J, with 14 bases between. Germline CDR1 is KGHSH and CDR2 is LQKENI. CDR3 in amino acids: CASSPRLVFDNEQFF. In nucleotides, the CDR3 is TGTGCCAGCTCACCCCGACTAGTGTTCGACAATGAGCAGTTCTTC.

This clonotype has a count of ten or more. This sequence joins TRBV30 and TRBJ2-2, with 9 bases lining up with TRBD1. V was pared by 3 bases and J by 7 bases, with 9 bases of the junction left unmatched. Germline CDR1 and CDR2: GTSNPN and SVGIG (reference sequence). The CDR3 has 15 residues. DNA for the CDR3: TGTGCCTGGAGGATTACCGACAGGGGGAACGGGGAGCTGTTTTTT. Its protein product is CAWRITDRGNGELFF.

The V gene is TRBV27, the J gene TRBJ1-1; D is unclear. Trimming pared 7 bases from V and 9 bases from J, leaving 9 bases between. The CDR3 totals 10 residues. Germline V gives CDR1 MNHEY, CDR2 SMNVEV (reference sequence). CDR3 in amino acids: CASKGNQAFF. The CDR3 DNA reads TGTGCCAGCAAAGGTAATCAAGCTTTCTTT.

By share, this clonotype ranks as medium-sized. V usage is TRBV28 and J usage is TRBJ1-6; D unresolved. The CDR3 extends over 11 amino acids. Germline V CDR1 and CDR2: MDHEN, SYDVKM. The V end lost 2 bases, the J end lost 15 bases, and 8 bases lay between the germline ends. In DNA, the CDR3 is TGTGCCAGCAGTTTAACGGAGGACCTCCACTTT. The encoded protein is CASSLTEDLHF.

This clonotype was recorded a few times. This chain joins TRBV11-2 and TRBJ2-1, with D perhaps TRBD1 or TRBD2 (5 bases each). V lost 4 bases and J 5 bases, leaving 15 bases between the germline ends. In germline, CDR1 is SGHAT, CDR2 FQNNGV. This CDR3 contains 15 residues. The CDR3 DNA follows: TGTGCCAGCAGCTATGGGACGGTCGACGACAATGAGCAGTTCTTC. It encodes CASSYGTVDDNEQFF.

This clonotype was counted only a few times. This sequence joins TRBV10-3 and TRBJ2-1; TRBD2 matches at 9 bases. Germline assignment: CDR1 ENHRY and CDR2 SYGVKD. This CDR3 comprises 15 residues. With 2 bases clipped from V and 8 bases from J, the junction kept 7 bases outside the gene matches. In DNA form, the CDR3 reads TGTGCCATCAGTGAGCGGGCGGGAGGGACGGATGAGCAGTTCTTC. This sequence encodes CAISERAGGTDEQFF.

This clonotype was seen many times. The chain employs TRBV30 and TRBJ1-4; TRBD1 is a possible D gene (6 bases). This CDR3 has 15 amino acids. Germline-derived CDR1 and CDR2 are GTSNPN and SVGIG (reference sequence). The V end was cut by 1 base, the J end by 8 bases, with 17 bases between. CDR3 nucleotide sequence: TGTGCCTGGAGTGGTGGGACAAGCGCAAAAGAAAAACTGTTTTTT. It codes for CAWSGGTSAKEKLFF.

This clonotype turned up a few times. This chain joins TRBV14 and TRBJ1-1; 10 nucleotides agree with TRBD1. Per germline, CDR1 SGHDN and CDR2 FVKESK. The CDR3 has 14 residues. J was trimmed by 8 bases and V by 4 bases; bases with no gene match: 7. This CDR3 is CASSRRDRGREAFF. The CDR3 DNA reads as TGTGCCAGCAGCCGCCGGGACAGGGGACGGGAAGCTTTCTTT.

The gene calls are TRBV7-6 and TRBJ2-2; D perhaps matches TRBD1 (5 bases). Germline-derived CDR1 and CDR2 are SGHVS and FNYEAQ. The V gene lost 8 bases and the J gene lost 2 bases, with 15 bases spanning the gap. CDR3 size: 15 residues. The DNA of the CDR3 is TGTGCCAGCGTTAAGATAGGGGTAAACACCGGGGAGCTGTTTTTT. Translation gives CASVKIGVNTGELFF.

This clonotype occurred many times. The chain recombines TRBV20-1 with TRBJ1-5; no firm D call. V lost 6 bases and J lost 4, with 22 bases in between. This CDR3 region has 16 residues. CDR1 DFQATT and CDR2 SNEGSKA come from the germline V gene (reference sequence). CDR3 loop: CSAPKIGQAANQPQHF. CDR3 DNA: TGCAGTGCGCCCAAGATAGGGCAGGCCGCGAATCAGCCCCAGCATTTT.

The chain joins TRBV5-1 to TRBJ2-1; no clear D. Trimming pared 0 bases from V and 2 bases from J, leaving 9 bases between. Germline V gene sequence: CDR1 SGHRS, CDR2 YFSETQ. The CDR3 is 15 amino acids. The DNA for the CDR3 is TGCGCCAGCAGCTTGGTCGACCGACCCTACAATGAGCAGTTCTTC. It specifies CASSLVDRPYNEQFF.

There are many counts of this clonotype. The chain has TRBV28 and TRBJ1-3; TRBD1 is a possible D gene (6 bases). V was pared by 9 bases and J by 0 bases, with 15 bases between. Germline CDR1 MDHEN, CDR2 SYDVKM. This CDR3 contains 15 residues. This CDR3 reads CASGPGAHSGNTIYF. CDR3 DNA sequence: TGTGCCAGTGGTCCAGGGGCACACTCTGGAAACACCATATATTTT.

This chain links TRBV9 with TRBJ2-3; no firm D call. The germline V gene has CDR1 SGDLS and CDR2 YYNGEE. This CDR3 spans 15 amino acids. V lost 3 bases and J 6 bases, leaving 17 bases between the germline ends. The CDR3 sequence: CASSARPSFTDTQYF. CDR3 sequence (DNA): TGTGCCAGCAGCGCCCGTCCTTCATTCACGGATACGCAGTATTTT.

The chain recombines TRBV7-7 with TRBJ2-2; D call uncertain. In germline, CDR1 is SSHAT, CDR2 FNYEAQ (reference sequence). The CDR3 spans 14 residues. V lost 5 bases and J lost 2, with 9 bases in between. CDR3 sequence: CASSPVSNTGELFF. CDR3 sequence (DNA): TGTGCCAGCAGCCCGGTGTCTAACACCGGGGAGCTGTTTTTT.

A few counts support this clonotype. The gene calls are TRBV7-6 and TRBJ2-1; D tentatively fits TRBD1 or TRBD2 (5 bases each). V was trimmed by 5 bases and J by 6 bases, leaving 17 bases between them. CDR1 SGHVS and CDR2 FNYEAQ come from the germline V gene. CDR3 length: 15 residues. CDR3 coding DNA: TGTGCCAGCAGCCCCCTGGTGGGACGGGGCAATGAGCAGTTCTTC. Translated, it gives CASSPLVGRGNEQFF.

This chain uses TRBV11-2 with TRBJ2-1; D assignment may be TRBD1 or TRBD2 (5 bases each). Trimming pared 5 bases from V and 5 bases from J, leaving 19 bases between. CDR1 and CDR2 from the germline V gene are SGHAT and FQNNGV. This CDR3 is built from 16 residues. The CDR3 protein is CASSPPTWWGNNEQFF. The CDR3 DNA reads TGTGCCAGCAGCCCGCCAACATGGTGGGGGAACAATGAGCAGTTCTTC.

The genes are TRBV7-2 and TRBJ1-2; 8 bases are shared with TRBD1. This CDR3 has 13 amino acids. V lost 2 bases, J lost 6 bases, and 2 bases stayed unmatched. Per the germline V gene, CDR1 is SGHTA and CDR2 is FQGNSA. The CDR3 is CASSLQGADGYTF. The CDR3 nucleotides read TGTGCCAGCAGCTTACAGGGGGCGGATGGCTACACCTTC.

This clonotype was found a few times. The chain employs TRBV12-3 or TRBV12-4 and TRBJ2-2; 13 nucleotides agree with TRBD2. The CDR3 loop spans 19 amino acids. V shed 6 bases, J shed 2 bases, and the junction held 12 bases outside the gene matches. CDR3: CASRDGRTSGRNNTGELFF. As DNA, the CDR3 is TGTGCCAGCAGAGATGGGCGGACTAGCGGGAGAAACAACACCGGGGAGCTGTTTTTT.

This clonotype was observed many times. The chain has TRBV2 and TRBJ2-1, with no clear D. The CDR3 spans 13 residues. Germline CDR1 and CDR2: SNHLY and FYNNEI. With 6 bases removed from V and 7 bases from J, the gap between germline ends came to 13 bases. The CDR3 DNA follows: TGTGCCAGCAGGGACCTCTCCCCGAATGAGCAGTTCTTC. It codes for CASRDLSPNEQFF.